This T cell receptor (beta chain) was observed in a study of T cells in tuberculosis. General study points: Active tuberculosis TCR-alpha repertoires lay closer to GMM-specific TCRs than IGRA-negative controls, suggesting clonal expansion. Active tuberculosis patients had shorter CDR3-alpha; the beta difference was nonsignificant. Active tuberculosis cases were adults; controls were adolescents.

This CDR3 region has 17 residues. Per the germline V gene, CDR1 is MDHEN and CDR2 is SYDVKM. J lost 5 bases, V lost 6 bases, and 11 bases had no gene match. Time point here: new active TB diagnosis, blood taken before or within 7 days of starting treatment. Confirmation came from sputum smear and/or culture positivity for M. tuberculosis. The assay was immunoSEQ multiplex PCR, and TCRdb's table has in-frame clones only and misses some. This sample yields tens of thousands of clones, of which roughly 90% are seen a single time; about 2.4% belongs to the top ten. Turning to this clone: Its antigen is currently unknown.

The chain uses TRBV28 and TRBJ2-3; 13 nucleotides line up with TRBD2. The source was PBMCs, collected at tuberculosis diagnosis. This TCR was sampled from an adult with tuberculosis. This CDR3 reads CASSTPGTSGERDTQYF. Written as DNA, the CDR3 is TGTGCCAGCAGCACACCAGGGACTAGCGGGGAGAGAGATACGCAGTATTTT.